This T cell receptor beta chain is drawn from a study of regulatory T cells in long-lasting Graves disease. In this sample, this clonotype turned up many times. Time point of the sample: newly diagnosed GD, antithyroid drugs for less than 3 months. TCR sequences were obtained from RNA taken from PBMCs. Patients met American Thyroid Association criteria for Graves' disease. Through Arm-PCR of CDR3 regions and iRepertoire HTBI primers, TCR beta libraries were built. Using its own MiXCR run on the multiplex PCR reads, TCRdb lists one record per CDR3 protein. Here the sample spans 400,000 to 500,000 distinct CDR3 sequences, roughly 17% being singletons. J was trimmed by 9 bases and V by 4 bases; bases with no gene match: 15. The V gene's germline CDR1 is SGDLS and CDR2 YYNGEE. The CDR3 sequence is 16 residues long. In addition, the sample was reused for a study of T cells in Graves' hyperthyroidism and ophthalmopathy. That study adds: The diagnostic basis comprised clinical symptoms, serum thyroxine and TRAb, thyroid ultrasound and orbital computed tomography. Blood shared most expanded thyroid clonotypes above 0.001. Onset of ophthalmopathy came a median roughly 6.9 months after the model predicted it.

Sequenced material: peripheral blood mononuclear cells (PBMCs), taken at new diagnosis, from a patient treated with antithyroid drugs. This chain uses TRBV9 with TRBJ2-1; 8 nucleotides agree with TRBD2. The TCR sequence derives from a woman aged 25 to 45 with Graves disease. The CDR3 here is CASSPPGGLVAGEQFF. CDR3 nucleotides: TGTGCCAGCAGCCCCCCTGGGGGACTAGTGGCTGGTGAGCAGTTCTTC.